These 27 T cell receptor beta chains share one sample of origin, sequenced in a study of blood T cell repertoires in COVID-19 (dated by TCRdb to about 2020). The protocol used for the library was the immunoSEQ multiplex PCR assay. Sourced from immuneACCESS, this table was stored by TCRdb with only in-frame sequences that have V and J called. A share of the clones is absent; for the studies checked, an unresolved V gene accounts for under half, and the remainder has no known explanation. For this sample the table gives 300,000 to 450,000 clones, of which around 84% were detected only once. The top ten constitute 3% of the sample. The sample taken for sequencing was peripheral blood. These receptors all stem from a human donor in a cohort sampled during active COVID-19.

The V and J genes are TRBV9 and TRBJ2-1; D gene ambiguous. The CDR3 covers 17 residues. Germline V gene sequence: CDR1 SGDLS, CDR2 YYNGEE. The V and J ends lost 0 bases and 0 bases respectively, with 13 bases between them. CDR3 sequence (DNA): TGTGCCAGCAGCGTAGCTATCGGAAGGAGCTCCTACAATGAGCAGTTCTTC. This codes for CASSVAIGRSSYNEQFF.

This chain uses TRBV6-6 with TRBJ2-5, with D tentatively TRBD1 (5 bases). The CDR3 loop spans 12 amino acids. The germline V gene encodes CDR1 MNHNY and CDR2 SVGAGI (reference sequence). The V end lost 7 bases, the J end lost 4 bases, and 10 bases lay between the germline ends. CDR3 amino acids: CASNHRRETQYF. DNA of the CDR3: TGTGCCAGCAACCACAGGAGAGAGACCCAGTACTTC.

The J gene is TRBJ2-5, the V gene TRBV27, with 9 bases fitting TRBD1. Trimming cost V 2 bases and J 2 bases; bases outside gene matches: 3. Germline CDR1 reads MNHEY; CDR2 reads SMNVEV (reference sequence). There are 15 residues in the CDR3. The CDR3 spells CASSLLGQGQETQYF. DNA of the CDR3: TGTGCCAGCAGTTTACTTGGACAGGGGCAAGAGACCCAGTACTTC.

The V call is TRBV5-1, the J call TRBJ1-1; possible D gene TRBD1, 5 bases. The CDR3 contains 17 residues. Per the germline V gene, CDR1 is SGHRS and CDR2 is YFSETQ. V was clipped by 4 bases and J by 3 bases, with 22 bases between them. This chain's CDR3 is CASSPRRGEVPYTEAFF. The DNA of the CDR3 is TGCGCCAGCAGCCCCAGGAGGGGTGAGGTTCCCTACACTGAAGCTTTCTTT. Complete variable domain (other parts from reference TRBV5-1 and TRBJ1-1): KAGVTQTPRYLIKTRGQQVTLSCSPISGHRSVSWYQQTPGQGLQFLFEYFSETQRNKGNFPGRFSGRQFSNSRSEMNVSTLELGDSALYLCASSPRRGEVPYTEAFFGQGTRLTVV.

The rearrangement uses TRBV5-1 and TRBJ1-4; 10 positions agree with TRBD1. Germline V gene lookup returns CDR1 SGHRS and CDR2 YFSETQ. The J segment lost 8 bases and the V segment lost 4 bases, leaving 11 bases of the junction unmatched. The CDR3 consists of 16 residues. CDR3 nucleotides: TGCGCCAGCAGCCCGGTGTCTGGGACAGGGGTCGAAAAACTGTTTTTT. Translating gives CASSPVSGTGVEKLFF. Complete variable domain (other parts from reference TRBV5-1 and TRBJ1-4): KAGVTQTPRYLIKTRGQQVTLSCSPISGHRSVSWYQQTPGQGLQFLFEYFSETQRNKGNFPGRFSGRQFSNSRSEMNVSTLELGDSALYLCASSPVSGTGVEKLFFGSGTQLSVL.

This chain connects TRBV12-2 to TRBJ2-2; the table assigns TRBD2, which was not confirmed against the DNA. TRBV12-2 is reported as a pseudogene. This CDR3 contains 19 residues. The CDR3 DNA follows: TGTGCAAGTCGCTTAGACCCACCTGGGACTAGGAGGAACACCGGGGAGCTGTTTTTT. Its protein is CASRLDPPGTRRNTGELFF.

The chain employs TRBV2 and TRBJ2-2, with 7 bases identical to TRBD1. The CDR3 extends over 16 amino acids. CDR1 and CDR2 (germline): SNHLY, FYNNEI. V lost 6 bases, J lost 0 bases, and 7 bases stayed unmatched. The CDR3, as DNA: TGTGCCAGCAGAATGAACAGGGGCGCGAACACCGGGGAGCTGTTTTTT. Encoded protein: CASRMNRGANTGELFF.

Written as DNA, the CDR3 is TGTGCCAGCAGCTTAGCCCCGGGAGTCGGGGATACGCAGTATTTT. Translation: CASSLAPGVGDTQYF. This chain connects TRBV11-3 to TRBJ2-3, with a possible D match to TRBD2 (6 bases). This CDR3 is 15 amino acids long. The V and J ends lost 1 base and 6 bases respectively, with 14 bases between them. The germline CDR1 and CDR2 sequences are SGHNT and YENEEA.

The V call is TRBV7-9, the J call TRBJ2-5, with D possibly being TRBD1 (6 bases). CDR3 length: 14 amino acids. In germline, CDR1 is SEHNR, CDR2 FQNEAQ (reference sequence). V was shortened by 2 bases and J by 2 bases, with 9 bases between the two germline ends. The CDR3 is CASSLSTGQETQYF. CDR3 bases: TGTGCCAGCAGCTTATCGACAGGACAAGAGACCCAGTACTTC.

The genes are TRBV5-4 and TRBJ2-7; TRBD2 might be the D (5 bases). V lost 3 bases, J lost 2 bases, and 15 bases lay in between. The CDR3 spans 15 residues. CDR1 and CDR2 from the germline V gene are SGHNT and YYREEE (reference sequence). The CDR3 region is CASSYGTAGAYEQYF. The CDR3 coding sequence is TGTGCCAGCAGCTATGGCACCGCGGGCGCCTACGAGCAGTACTTC.

This sequence joins TRBV30 and TRBJ1-2, with a possible D match to TRBD1 (5 bases). This CDR3 region has 12 residues. Trimming pared 8 bases from V and 4 bases from J, leaving 14 bases between. Germline V gene data show CDR1 as GTSNPN and CDR2 as SVGIG (reference sequence). The CDR3 spells CAGHGTLYGYTF. CDR3 DNA sequence: TGTGCCGGTCACGGGACTCTCTATGGCTACACCTTC.

The chain recombines TRBV19 with TRBJ2-5; 7 bases are a match to TRBD1. V trimming: 3 bases; J trimming: 2 bases; junction bases outside the gene matches: 6. The V gene's germline CDR1 is LNHDA and CDR2 SQIVND (reference sequence). The CDR3 consists of 15 residues. The CDR3 spells CASSISKTGQETQYF. In nucleotides, the CDR3 is TGTGCCAGTAGTATTTCCAAGACAGGGCAAGAGACCCAGTACTTC. Full variable domain (missing parts from reference TRBV19 and TRBJ2-5): DGGITQSPKYLFRKEGQNVTLSCEQNLNHDAMYWYRQDPGQGLRLIYYSQIVNDFQKGDIAEGYSVSREKKESFPLTVTSAQKNPTAFYLCASSISKTGQETQYFGPGTRLLVL.

This chain uses TRBV15 with TRBJ2-7; no reliable D call. V was trimmed by 0 bases and J by 2 bases, leaving 8 bases between them. The CDR3 sequence is 14 residues long. CDR1 is LNHNV and CDR2 is YYDKDF in the germline V gene (reference sequence). CDR3 sequence (DNA): TGTGCCACCAGCAGAGATTTGGGCCCCTACGAGCAGTACTTC. As protein: CATSRDLGPYEQYF.

V is TRBV29-1 and J is TRBJ2-3; possible D gene TRBD2, 6 bases. The germline V gene has CDR1 SQVTM and CDR2 ANQGSEA. The CDR3 length is 15 residues. V lost 3 bases, J lost 3 bases, and 16 bases lay in between. CDR3 DNA: TGCAGCGTTGAGACTTTGCGGGGATTAACAGATACGCAGTATTTT. This encodes CSVETLRGLTDTQYF.

The chain employs TRBV2 and TRBJ2-4; D perhaps matches TRBD2 (6 bases). Germline V gene sequence: CDR1 SNHLY, CDR2 FYNNEI. The CDR3 consists of 13 residues. Deletions cut 7 bases from V and 8 bases from J, with 15 bases between. CDR3: CASKTTGGDIQYF. CDR3 DNA: TGTGCCAGCAAGACAACCGGAGGGGACATTCAGTACTTC.

The CDR3 sequence is CASSYLGGTGELFF. DNA for the CDR3: TGTGCCAGCAGCTACTTGGGGGGTACCGGGGAGCTGTTTTTT. The V call is TRBV7-3, the J call TRBJ2-2; a possible D gene is TRBD2 (6 bases). V gave up 4 bases and J gave up 5 bases, with 11 bases separating them. CDR1 is SGHTA and CDR2 is FQGTGA in the germline V gene. The CDR3 consists of 14 residues.

This chain uses TRBV19 with TRBJ2-2; 9 bases map to TRBD1. Germline V gene sequence: CDR1 LNHDA, CDR2 SQIVND (reference sequence). The CDR3 extends over 17 amino acids. Unmatched junction bases numbered 14, after V lost 5 bases and J lost 7 bases. Here the CDR3 DNA reads TGTGCCAGTAGTGGGCTCCCGGGACAGGGATCGGGCGGGGAGCTGTTTTTT. It encodes CASSGLPGQGSGGELFF.

This clone appeared once. This rearrangement joins TRBV28 to TRBJ2-5; 8 nucleotides align to TRBD1. There are 16 residues in the CDR3. CDR1 is MDHEN, CDR2 SYDVKM, per germline. V was pared by 3 bases and J by 5 bases, with 11 bases of the junction left unmatched. The CDR3 nucleotides read TGTGCCAGCAGTTTCCTTCGGACAGGGAGGACGGAGACCCAGTACTTC. This sequence encodes CASSFLRTGRTETQYF.

The chain is built from TRBV5-1 and TRBJ2-3, with D maybe TRBD1 (6 bases). CDR1 is SGHRS and CDR2 is YFSETQ in the germline V gene. The CDR3 is 15 amino acids. The germline V and J ends were trimmed by 1 base and 0 bases, with 9 bases remaining between them. CDR3 region: CASSLNRASTDTQYF. As DNA, the CDR3 is TGCGCCAGCAGCTTGAACAGGGCGAGCACAGATACGCAGTATTTT.

A few counts support this clone. V is TRBV4-1 and J is TRBJ2-7; D is unresolved. CDR1 and CDR2 from the germline V gene are MGHRA and YSYEKL. Trimming cost V 1 base and J 5 bases, with 6 bases left between them. The CDR3 runs 12 residues. As DNA, the CDR3 is TGCGCCAGCAGCCAAGCGTATGACGAGCAGTACTTC. Its protein is CASSQAYDEQYF.

The chain joins TRBV7-9 to TRBJ2-2; D is uncertain. Germline V CDR1 and CDR2: SEHNR, FQNEAQ (reference sequence). Trimming pared 5 bases from V and 6 bases from J, leaving 4 bases between. The CDR3 runs to 11 residues. The CDR3: CASSPSGELFF. The CDR3, as DNA: TGTGCCAGCAGCCCGTCCGGGGAGCTGTTTTTT. The full variable domain, its missing parts supplied by reference TRBV7-9 and TRBJ2-2, is DTGVSQNPRHKITKRGQNVTFRCDPISEHNRLYWYRQTLGQGPEFLTYFQNEAQLEKSRLLSDRFSAERPKGSFSTLEIQRTEQGDSAMYLCASSPSGELFFGEGSRLTVL.

This clone was recorded once. The chain recombines TRBV2 with TRBJ1-3; D is perhaps TRBD1 (5 bases). Germline lookup yields CDR1 SNHLY and CDR2 FYNNEI. V lost 3 bases, J lost 1 base, and 7 bases lay in between. The CDR3 contains 14 residues. This CDR3 reads CASSEGGSGNTIYF. CDR3 nucleotides: TGTGCCAGCAGTGAGGGGGGATCTGGAAACACCATATATTTT.

The rearrangement joins TRBV28 to TRBJ1-4; 9 bases agree with TRBD1. CDR1 is MDHEN and CDR2 is SYDVKM in the germline V gene. After removal of 2 bases from V and 8 bases from J, the junction contained 9 bases not matched to a gene. This CDR3 region has 16 residues. For the CDR3, the DNA is TGTGCCAGCAGTTTAATTGGGACAGGGAGTCAAGAAAAACTGTTTTTT. Translated, it gives CASSLIGTGSQEKLFF. Based on the CDR3 plus reference TRBV28 and TRBJ1-4, the full variable domain is DVKVTQSSRYLVKRTGEKVFLECVQDMDHENMFWYRQDPGLGLRLIYFSYDVKMKEKGDIPEGYSVSREKKERFSLILESASTNQTSMYLCASSLIGTGSQEKLFFGSGTQLSVL.

The CDR3 is CASSFTGQMNYGYTF. The DNA for the CDR3 is TGTGCCAGCTCATTTACGGGACAGATGAACTATGGCTACACCTTC. The rearrangement links TRBV18 to TRBJ1-2; 7 bases fit TRBD1. The ends lost 5 bases at V and 2 bases at J; junction bases unmatched: 8. CDR3 size: 15 residues. Per germline, CDR1 KGHSH and CDR2 LQKENI.

The J gene is TRBJ2-2, the V gene TRBV3-1 (or the pseudogene TRBV3-2); D possibly corresponds to TRBD2 (5 bases). This CDR3 is 15 amino acids long. Germline assignment: CDR1 LGHDT and CDR2 YNNKEL (reference sequence). V was clipped by 2 bases and J by 5 bases, with 12 bases between them. This CDR3 is CASSQQLVVTGELFF. The CDR3 DNA sequence: TGTGCCAGCAGCCAACAACTAGTGGTGACCGGGGAGCTGTTTTTT.

This clone was observed a few times. The chain combines TRBV5-5 with TRBJ1-1; D call uncertain. Germline CDR1 and CDR2: SGHKS and YYEKEE (reference sequence). This CDR3 is built from 13 residues. V was cut by 7 bases and J by 1 base, with 11 bases left in between. The CDR3 DNA sequence: TGTGCCAGCCGCCTGAGTGGGAACACTGAAGCTTTCTTT. The encoded protein is CASRLSGNTEAFF.

This chain links TRBV7-8 with TRBJ1-1; no clear D gene. The V gene's germline CDR1 is SGHVS and CDR2 FQNEAQ. This CDR3 has 14 amino acids. Trimming left V 1 base short and J 6 bases short, with 12 bases between. CDR3 sequence (DNA): TGTGCCAGCAGCTTAGGAGGGAGGTGGGCTGAAGCTTTCTTT. Translated, it gives CASSLGGRWAEAFF.